A selection of T cell receptor beta chains follows, all from one sample in a study of cytomegalovirus exposure and HLA in healthy donors. The table came from immunoSEQ multiplex PCR; TCRdb's copy has only in-frame clones and leaves some out. In the table there are around 220,000 clones, over 75% of which are singletons. Sequencing was done on a sample of PBMCs. These receptors were collected from a girl aged 2-10 years in good health and CMV-seronegative. The CDR3 runs from the conserved cysteine through the conserved F or W. The D gene is left open where the match is weak. Some rows have no size entry. The others give once, few or many, or a class for an expanded clone.

D	V	J	size	DNA	CDR3
TRBD2	TRBV19	TRBJ2-1	-	TGTGCCAGTACGAAAGACGGAGCGGGGGCGAGCTACAATGAGCAGTTCTTC	CASTKDGAGASYNEQFF
TRBD2	TRBV7-9	TRBJ2-1	-	TGTGCCAGCAGCTTCTCCCTAGCGGGGCTCAATGAGCAGTTCTTC	CASSFSLAGLNEQFF
TRBD1	TRBV7-9	TRBJ2-5	-	TGTTCCAGCAGCAATTCGCGAGCAGGGGGCGCGGGAGAGACCCAGTACTTC	CSSSNSRAGGAGETQYF
-	TRBV5-1	TRBJ1-1	-	TGCGCCAGCAGCTTGGAACAAACCGAAGCTTTCTTT	CASSLEQTEAFF
-	TRBV6-5	TRBJ2-3	-	TGTGCCAGCAGGCCACTAGGTCGGGCAGATACGCAGTATTTT	CASRPLGRADTQYF
-	TRBV4-2	TRBJ1-4	-	TGTGCCAGCAGCCAAGGTACCGGGACAAATGAAAAACTGTTTTTT	CASSQGTGTNEKLFF
TRBD1	TRBV6-5	TRBJ1-2	few	TGTGCCAGCAGTTCATACGACAGGGGTCACGATGGCTACACCTTC	CASSSYDRGHDGYTF
-	TRBV2	TRBJ1-1	-	TGTGCCAGCAGTGAGGAGGGAATGACTGAAGCTTTCTTT	CASSEEGMTEAFF
TRBD1	TRBV6-5	TRBJ1-5	-	TGTGCCAGCAGTACAACGACAGGGTCGGGTCAGCCCCAGCATTTT	CASSTTTGSGQPQHF
TRBD1	TRBV7-9	TRBJ1-2	-	TGTGCCAGCAGCCCGGGACAGGGTATCGGGGGCTACACCTTC	CASSPGQGIGGYTF
-	TRBV30	TRBJ1-3	-	TGTGCCTGGAGTGTAATCACTGGAAACACCATATATTTT	CAWSVITGNTIYF
TRBD1	TRBV29-1	TRBJ2-1	-	TGCAGCGTTCGGACAGGGAACAATGAGCAGTTCTTC	CSVRTGNNEQFF
-	TRBV13	TRBJ2-3	-	TGTGCCAGCAGCTCAAACCAATTACGGACTGTGGAGGTCCCAGATACGCAGTATTTT	CASSSNQLRTVEVPDTQYF
-	TRBV5-1	TRBJ1-1	few	TGCGCCAGCAGCTATAGGATCAGGGGCGCGTGGACTGAAGCTTTCTTT	CASSYRIRGAWTEAFF
TRBD1	TRBV18	TRBJ1-2	-	TGTGCCAGCTCACTTGACCGGGACAGAGGCTACACCTTC	CASSLDRDRGYTF
TRBD1	TRBV7-6	TRBJ2-6	-	TGTGCCAGCAGCTTAGAGCATCCCGGGACAGGTGGCGTCCTGACTTTC	CASSLEHPGTGGVLTF
TRBD2	TRBV4-1	TRBJ2-7	-	TGCGCCAGCAGCCAAGACGGCGGGGGGGGCTACGAGCAGTACTTC	CASSQDGGGGYEQYF
-	TRBV19	TRBJ1-5	-	TGTGCCAGTAGTGCGGACACGGGCAATCAGCCCCAGCATTTT	CASSADTGNQPQHF
TRBD1	TRBV4-1	TRBJ1-4	-	TGCGCCAGCAGCCTCCTACAGGGGGAAAAACTGTTTTTT	CASSLLQGEKLFF
TRBD1	TRBV11-2	TRBJ1-4	-	TGTGCCAGCAGCTACCGACAGGGGTGGAATGAAAAACTGTTTTTT	CASSYRQGWNEKLFF
TRBD2	TRBV7-6	TRBJ2-1	-	TGTGCCAGCAGCTCCACCGGGACTAGCGGGAACAATGAGCAGTTCTTC	CASSSTGTSGNNEQFF
-	TRBV5-1	TRBJ2-3	-	TGCGCCAGCACCCACGGTGGGGGCAGCCATACGCAGTATTTT	CASTHGGGSHTQYF
-	TRBV27	TRBJ1-1	-	TGTGCCAGCAGTAGAGGGAATCGAGCTTTCTTT	CASSRGNRAFF